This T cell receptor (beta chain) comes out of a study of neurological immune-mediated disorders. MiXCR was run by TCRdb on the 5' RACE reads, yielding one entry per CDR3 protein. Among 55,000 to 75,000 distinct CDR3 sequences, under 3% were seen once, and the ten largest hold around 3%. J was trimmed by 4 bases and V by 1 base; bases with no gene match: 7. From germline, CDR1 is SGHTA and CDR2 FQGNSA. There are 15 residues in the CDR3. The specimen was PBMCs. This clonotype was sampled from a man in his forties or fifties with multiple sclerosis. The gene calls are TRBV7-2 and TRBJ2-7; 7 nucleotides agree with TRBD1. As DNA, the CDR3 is TGTGCCAGCAGCTTAGGAGACAGGGCTCGGTACGAGCAGTACTTC. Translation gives CASSLGDRARYEQYF.